Presented here are 30 T cell receptor beta chains from one specimen sequenced in a study of chemoradiotherapy in HPV16-positive cancers (dated by TCRdb to between 2021 and 2024). Receptor amplification or capture employed the immunoSEQ multiplex PCR assay. TCRdb obtained this table from immuneACCESS and retained in-frame rearrangements with V and J assigned. These tables miss some clones; where compared with another copy, unresolved V genes account for less than half of the shortfall, and the remainder is unexplained. Present in this sample are about 12,000 clones, 70% to 80% of which were seen just once. The ten largest clones take up around 0.99% of the sample. This specimen was taken from a patient who underwent chemoradiotherapy. These receptors came from a human donor with HPV-associated anogenital cancer.

This clone was detected a few times. The rearrangement joins TRBV2 to TRBJ2-1; TRBD2 matches at 11 bases. The CDR3 has 18 residues. CDR1 is SNHLY and CDR2 is FYNNEI in the germline V gene. V gave up 7 bases and J gave up 7 bases; unmatched junction bases: 18. The CDR3, as DNA: TGTGCCAGCACCCGAGGACTAGCGGGCTTTGGGGGAGAGAATGAGCAGTTCTTC. Its translation is CASTRGLAGFGGENEQFF.

V is TRBV30 and J is TRBJ2-1; D not resolved. Germline loops: CDR1 GTSNPN, CDR2 SVGIG (reference sequence). The germline V and J ends were trimmed by 2 bases and 0 bases, with 11 bases remaining between them. This CDR3 comprises 15 residues. CDR3 sequence reads: CAWSSGGSSYNEQFF. CDR3 DNA: TGTGCCTGGAGTTCTGGCGGTAGCTCCTACAATGAGCAGTTCTTC.

The chain uses TRBV20-1 and TRBJ2-7; D is unclear. The CDR3 covers 11 residues. The germline gives CDR1 DFQATT, CDR2 SNEGSKA (reference sequence). The V and J ends lost 8 bases and 6 bases respectively, with 14 bases between them. The CDR3 here is CSTVLQGEQYF. CDR3 DNA: TGCAGTACCGTCTTACAAGGCGAGCAGTACTTC.

This clone was counted a single time. The genes are TRBV6-1 and TRBJ2-7; D is perhaps TRBD2 (5 bases). The CDR3 loop spans 15 amino acids. The ends were cut back, 1 base at V and 2 bases at J, with 12 bases in the middle. The germline V gene has CDR1 MNHNS and CDR2 SASEGT. In nucleotides, the CDR3 is TGTGCCAGCAGTGAAGTTAGCGACACAGCCTACGAGCAGTACTTC. Its protein product is CASSEVSDTAYEQYF.

A remark on this clone: At one boundary the junction diverges from the germline segment, which might be a read error. The V and J genes are TRBV7-7 and TRBJ2-2; D could derive from TRBD1 or TRBD2 (5 bases each). The CDR3 loop spans 18 amino acids. Germline loops: CDR1 SSHAT, CDR2 FNYEAQ (reference sequence). CDR3 nucleotides: TGTGCTAGCAGCTTAGTCCCCCCCTTGGGGGCGAACACCGGGGAGCTGTTTTTT. Its translation: CASSLVPPLGANTGELFF.

This rearrangement joins TRBV30 to TRBJ2-1; D gene uncertain. The CDR3 has 11 residues. CDR1 is GTSNPN, CDR2 SVGIG, per germline (reference sequence). Trimming cost V 2 bases and J 5 bases, with 4 bases left between them. In nucleotides, the CDR3 is TGTGCCTGGAGTCAGAACAATGAGCAGTTCTTC. Protein product: CAWSQNNEQFF.

This clone was seen once. The chain carries TRBV19 and TRBJ1-4; D is possibly TRBD1 (5 bases). The germline V gene encodes CDR1 LNHDA and CDR2 SQIVND (reference sequence). V shed 2 bases and J shed 5 bases, with 12 bases lying between them. This CDR3 spans 15 amino acids. The DNA for the CDR3 is TGTGCCAGTAGTATAAGTCGACAGATGAATGAAAAACTGTTTTTT. The encoded protein is CASSISRQMNEKLFF.

The chain joins TRBV6-6 to TRBJ2-7; TRBD2 matches 7 bases. The CDR3 contains 13 residues. Germline V gene lookup returns CDR1 MNHNY and CDR2 SVGAGI (reference sequence). Unmatched junction bases numbered 9, after V lost 6 bases and J lost 7 bases. CDR3 sequence: CASREGLTVEQYF. The CDR3 nucleotides are TGTGCCAGCAGGGAGGGACTAACGGTGGAGCAGTACTTC.

The V gene is TRBV5-1, the J gene TRBJ1-1; D not certain. The germline V gene has CDR1 SGHRS and CDR2 YFSETQ. This CDR3 is 14 amino acids long. V was trimmed by 0 bases and J by 4 bases, leaving 10 bases between them. CDR3 nucleotide sequence: TGCGCCAGCAGCTTGGATTTATCGGCCACTGAAGCTTTCTTT. Amino acid sequence: CASSLDLSATEAFF.

The rearrangement uses TRBV7-2 and TRBJ2-4; no clear D. This CDR3 spans 16 amino acids. Per germline, CDR1 SGHTA and CDR2 FQGNSA. Trimming shortened V by 1 base and J by 0 bases, and 10 bases separated the two germline ends. The CDR3 DNA follows: TGTGCCAGCAGCTTAGACACAAGGTTAGCCAAAAACATTCAGTACTTC. Protein: CASSLDTRLAKNIQYF.

The chain is built from TRBV5-1 and TRBJ2-7; 7 bases map to TRBD2. The CDR3 is 14 amino acids. CDR1 and CDR2 from the germline V gene are SGHRS and YFSETQ. V lost 3 bases and J lost 2; bases outside the gene matches: 5. The CDR3 DNA reads TGCGCCAGCAGCTGGGGGAGGGCCGCCTACGAGCAGTACTTC. It translates to CASSWGRAAYEQYF.

The CDR3 spells CASSSLRHNEQFF. CDR3 in DNA: TGTGCCAGCAGCTCACTACGTCACAATGAGCAGTTCTTC. The chain uses TRBV11-1 and TRBJ2-1, with D unclear. V lost 4 bases and J 5 bases, leaving 9 bases between the germline ends. The CDR3 is 13 residues long. Germline CDR1 reads SGHAT; CDR2 reads FQDESV (reference sequence).

CDR3 DNA sequence: TGTGCCAGCAGCTGGACAGGGGGAGAGGAGACCCAGTACTTC. This translates into CASSWTGGEETQYF. The V call is TRBV7-3, the J call TRBJ2-5; TRBD1 aligns across 10 bases. Losses at the gene ends were 4 bases for V and 5 bases for J; bases not matched to a gene: 4. This CDR3 is built from 14 residues. Germline CDR1 reads SGHTA; CDR2 reads FQGTGA. Together with reference TRBV7-3 and TRBJ2-5, the CDR3 gives the full variable domain: GAGVSQTPSNKVTEKGKYVELRCDPISGHTALYWYRQSLGQGPEFLIYFQGTGAADDSGLPNDRFFAVRPEGSVSTLKIQRTERGDSAVYLCASSWTGGEETQYFGPGTRLLVL.

The chain combines TRBV30 with TRBJ2-3, with D possibly matching TRBD2 (5 bases). Germline assignment: CDR1 GTSNPN and CDR2 SVGIG (reference sequence). The V and J ends lost 4 bases and 0 bases respectively, with 17 bases between them. The CDR3 runs 16 residues. The CDR3 nucleotides are TGTGCCTGGACCATGGACTCTCTGCTTAGCACAGATACGCAGTATTTT. Its translation is CAWTMDSLLSTDTQYF.

This chain uses TRBV4-1 with TRBJ2-2; 11 nucleotides match TRBD1. The ends lost 4 bases at V and 3 bases at J; junction bases unmatched: 7. CDR3 length: 17 amino acids. Germline CDR1 is MGHRA and CDR2 is YSYEKL. The CDR3 loop is CASSPRGQGADTGELFF. CDR3 nucleotide sequence: TGCGCCAGCAGCCCCCGAGGACAGGGGGCGGACACCGGGGAGCTGTTTTTT.

This sequence joins TRBV7-2 and TRBJ2-5; 8 bases fit TRBD2. Trimming at V came to 2 bases and at J to 1 base, leaving 3 bases not matched to a gene. There are 15 residues in the CDR3. Looked up from germline, CDR1 is SGHTA and CDR2 is FQGNSA. CDR3 sequence: CASSLFSGIQETQYF. CDR3 coding DNA: TGTGCCAGCAGCTTATTTAGCGGGATCCAAGAGACCCAGTACTTC.

This clone was recorded once. The chain carries TRBV27 and TRBJ2-3, with D unclear. The CDR3 is made up of 13 amino acids. Looked up from germline, CDR1 is MNHEY and CDR2 is SMNVEV (reference sequence). The V end lost 6 bases, the J end lost 4 bases, and 11 bases lay between the germline ends. This CDR3 is CASSLTFPDTQYF. The CDR3 region has the DNA TGTGCCAGCAGCCTCACCTTCCCAGATACGCAGTATTTT.

The J gene is TRBJ1-1, the V gene TRBV6-5; 8 bases agree with TRBD1. The germline V gene encodes CDR1 MNHEY and CDR2 SVGAGI. This CDR3 has 14 residues. The V gene end was trimmed by 7 bases and the J gene end by 0 bases; junction bases not matched to a gene: 4. The CDR3 here is CASKPGQVNTEAFF. The CDR3 DNA reads as TGTGCCAGCAAACCGGGACAGGTGAACACTGAAGCTTTCTTT.

This clone appeared a few times. The rearrangement joins TRBV18 to TRBJ1-1, with D maybe TRBD1 (5 bases). CDR1 and CDR2 from the germline V gene are KGHSH and LQKENI. The germline V and J ends were trimmed by 2 bases and 5 bases, with 15 bases remaining between them. The CDR3 runs 15 residues. CDR3: CASSPFGREGTEAFF. The DNA for the CDR3 is TGTGCCAGCTCACCATTTGGCAGGGAAGGGACTGAAGCTTTCTTT.

This clone was found once. J is TRBJ2-7 and V is TRBV14, with a tentative D call TRBD2 (6 bases). The CDR3 sequence is 11 residues long. Trimming cost V 5 bases and J 8 bases, with 10 bases left between them. Germline CDR1 is SGHDN and CDR2 is FVKESK. The CDR3, as DNA: TGTGCCAGCAGCACCCGGGAGAAGCAGTACTTC. It yields the protein CASSTREKQYF.

V usage is TRBV7-9 and J usage is TRBJ2-7; 12 nucleotides line up with TRBD2. The length of the CDR3 is 17 residues. The J segment lost 5 bases and the V segment lost 4 bases, leaving 12 bases of the junction unmatched. The V gene's germline CDR1 is SEHNR and CDR2 FQNEAQ (reference sequence). Written as DNA, the CDR3 is TGTGCCAGCAGCTCAAAAGGACTAGCGGGACCCAATCACGAGCAGTACTTC. This codes for CASSSKGLAGPNHEQYF.

This clone was seen more than once but under ten times. The chain recombines TRBV7-2 with TRBJ1-5; D possibly corresponds to TRBD1 (5 bases). Germline-derived CDR1 and CDR2 are SGHTA and FQGNSA. The CDR3 totals 15 residues. Trimming stripped 2 bases from V and 11 bases from J, with 19 bases between. CDR3 bases: TGTGCCAGCAGCTTAATGGAGGCGTCGGCAGGGACCCAGCATTTT. Protein: CASSLMEASAGTQHF. The whole variable domain, remainder taken from reference TRBV7-2 and TRBJ1-5, is GAGVSQSPSNKVTEKGKDVELRCDPISGHTALYWYRQSLGQGLEFLIYFQGNSAPDKSGLPSDRFSAERTGGSVSTLTIQRTQQEDSAVYLCASSLMEASAGTQHFGDGTRLSIL.

The genes are TRBV4-1 and TRBJ2-1; 7 bases match TRBD1. The CDR3 contains 15 residues. CDR1 MGHRA and CDR2 YSYEKL come from the germline V gene. J gave up 0 bases and V 5 bases, and 4 bases lay outside the gene matches. The CDR3 loop reads CASSSGTDSYNEQFF. The CDR3 DNA follows: TGCGCCAGCAGCTCCGGGACAGACTCCTACAATGAGCAGTTCTTC.

J is TRBJ1-1 and V is TRBV5-1; D gene unclear. The V gene lost 0 bases and the J gene lost 9 bases, with 6 bases spanning the gap. CDR3 length: 11 amino acids. Looked up from germline, CDR1 is SGHRS and CDR2 is YFSETQ. The CDR3 loop reads CASSLGGKAFF. Written as DNA, the CDR3 is TGCGCCAGCAGCTTGGGGGGTAAAGCTTTCTTT. The full variable domain, completed using reference TRBV5-1 and TRBJ1-1, is KAGVTQTPRYLIKTRGQQVTLSCSPISGHRSVSWYQQTPGQGLQFLFEYFSETQRNKGNFPGRFSGRQFSNSRSEMNVSTLELGDSALYLCASSLGGKAFFGQGTRLTVV.

The chain uses TRBV19 and TRBJ1-2, with D uncertain. Trimming removed 4 bases at V and 4 bases at J, with 13 bases between. Germline V CDR1 and CDR2: LNHDA, SQIVND (reference sequence). The CDR3 length is 14 residues. The CDR3 spells CASSTSGVLYGYTF. The CDR3 nucleotides read TGTGCCAGTAGTACCTCCGGCGTCCTCTATGGCTACACCTTC.

This chain connects TRBV7-9 to TRBJ2-3; TRBD2 might be the D (6 bases). In germline, CDR1 is SEHNR, CDR2 FQNEAQ (reference sequence). The CDR3 loop spans 16 amino acids. The V and J ends lost 3 bases and 0 bases respectively, with 13 bases between them. CDR3 nucleotide sequence: TGTGCCAGCAGCTTTTTGGGACTGGGTAGCACAGATACGCAGTATTTT. It yields the protein CASSFLGLGSTDTQYF.

The chain joins TRBV30 to TRBJ1-5, with D tentatively TRBD1 (5 bases). CDR1 GTSNPN and CDR2 SVGIG come from the germline V gene (reference sequence). V was pared by 8 bases and J by 5 bases, with 16 bases between. This CDR3 is 13 amino acids long. The CDR3 DNA is TGTGCCCTGACCGCAGGGATCGATCAGCCCCAGCATTTT. Translation: CALTAGIDQPQHF.

The chain has TRBV19 and TRBJ1-2; no clear D gene. Trimming took off 9 bases at V and 2 bases at J, with 16 bases between the two ends. The CDR3 totals 14 residues. Germline CDR1 reads LNHDA; CDR2 reads SQIVND (reference sequence). The CDR3 region is CASNHDSLNYGYTF. The CDR3 DNA reads as TGTGCCAGCAATCATGACTCTTTAAACTATGGCTACACCTTC.

The V gene is TRBV5-1, the J gene TRBJ1-1; D is perhaps TRBD1 (5 bases). The germline V gene has CDR1 SGHRS and CDR2 YFSETQ. Trimming shortened V by 2 bases and J by 0 bases, and 8 bases separated the two germline ends. The CDR3 runs to 14 residues. The CDR3 bases are TGCGCCAGCAGCTTATTGGGGGTGAACACTGAAGCTTTCTTT. Protein product: CASSLLGVNTEAFF.

The genes are TRBV27 and TRBJ2-1; 8 bases align to TRBD2. The germline V gene encodes CDR1 MNHEY and CDR2 SMNVEV (reference sequence). V shed 3 bases, J shed 7 bases, and the junction held 11 bases outside the gene matches. The CDR3 totals 16 residues. The CDR3 protein is CASSFVTSVQGNEQFF. The CDR3 nucleotides read TGTGCCAGCAGTTTTGTGACTAGCGTCCAAGGGAATGAGCAGTTCTTC.